This T cell receptor beta chain was obtained from a study of regulatory T cells in long-lasting Graves disease (dated by TCRdb to about 2021). As for the study more broadly: Persistent Graves' disease was defined as antithyroid drug treatment for over 5 years with persistently positive TSH receptor autoantibodies. Peripheral blood TCR sequencing and RNA sequencing compared persistent Graves' disease patients with newly diagnosed Graves' disease patients. The study was registered as a clinical trial and conducted in China. A total of around 35 samples underwent TCR sequencing: around 13 from persistent and about 20 from newly diagnosed Graves' disease patients. In the clinical cohort, patients with persistent Graves' disease had used antithyroid drugs for an average of about 9.3 years. Here is what the overall study found, with its caveats: Only peripheral blood was studied, because thyroid tissue, the primary lesion, was inaccessible. The small sample size was acknowledged by the authors as a limitation that may reduce accuracy. Sequencing and analysis were limited to the TCR beta chain. TRBV28, TRBJ1-2 and TRBJ2-5 were preferentially used in persistent disease, while TRBV20-1 and TRBJ2-1 were favored in newly diagnosed disease. Patients with persistent disease shared more public clonotypes (about 3,000) than newly diagnosed patients did (approximately 990). Lower TCR Shannon entropy and fewer highly expanded clones were observed in persistent Graves' disease patients than in newly diagnosed patients, which suggested clonal expansion.

Explained via the paper, the time point label denotes: persistent/refractory GD, antithyroid drugs over 5 years with positive TRAb. For both TCR sequencing and RNA sequencing, RNA was extracted from PBMCs in TRIzol. The diagnosis of Graves' disease followed American Thyroid Association guidelines. Patients for the study were recruited at an endocrinology department in Xi'an, China. From each patient, approximately 9.9 milliliters of peripheral blood was collected into an EDTA anticoagulant tube. Ficoll Paque Plus density gradient separation was used to isolate PBMCs, and no additional T cell sorting was done. An Agilent 2100 Bioanalyzer and agarose gel were used to check RNA quality, while a NanoDrop 2000 measured RNA concentration. The CDR3 sequence holds 15 residues, the cysteine and phenylalanine included. CDR3 DNA only is kept here, 45 bases in frame from base 1. At the junction V is shortened by 7 bases and J by 7 bases; bases outside the gene matches: 14. From a lookup of the germline V gene (reference sequence), CDR1 and CDR2 are LNHDA and SQIVND.

This clonotype appeared many times. No cognate antigen has been identified for it. The record has no base qualities; no much larger clone is one base away. The library was made by multiplex PCR. The reads were generated on an Illumina HiSeq 4000. CDR3 regions were amplified by Arm-PCR with iRepertoire HTBI primers to construct TCR beta libraries. Before sequencing, the PCR products went through gel purification. As for the original processing: A total of roughly 67 TRBV and approximately 15 TRBJ segments were identified across samples and were used for gene usage analysis of CDR3 amino acid clonotypes. Filtered high-quality paired reads were merged into contigs using COPE and FqMerger. BLAST was used to align contigs to IMGT TRBV, TRBD and TRBJ reference genes, and CDR3 was defined according to IMGT. Clonotypes above 0.1% frequency were classified as highly expanded clones. Repertoire diversity was measured by Shannon entropy, and V-J evenness by the Gini coefficient. Public clonotypes were defined as clonotypes shared by more than one individual. TCRdb handled the public reads itself, with Q25 trimming in fastp and clone calling in MiXCR, and kept productive beta chains. A single entry per CDR3 protein holds the most common genes and DNA from its merged rows. These V and J calls rely on TCRdb rather than the paper's analysis. The sample table shows about 430,000 distinct CDR3 sequences, and approximately 22% are seen once. Roughly an eighth of the sample comes from the top ten.

The sample here was peripheral blood mononuclear cells (PBMCs), taken when the disease was refractory, from a patient treated with antithyroid drugs. This receptor was identified in a female donor with Graves disease. The rearranged chain carries TRBV19 and TRBJ1-2; 8 middle bases align to TRBD1. The CDR3 in this case is CASMDFAGQDIGYTF. The sequence in DNA is TGTGCCAGTATGGATTTCGCGGGACAGGATATTGGCTACACCTTC. Reference TRBV19 and TRBJ1-2 proteins supply the regions before and after the CDR3; the full variable domain is: DGGITQSPKYLFRKEGQNVTLSCEQNLNHDAMYWYRQDPGQGLRLIYYSQIVNDFQKGDIAEGYSVSREKKESFPLTVTSAQKNPTAFYLCASMDFAGQDIGYTFGSGTRLTVV.